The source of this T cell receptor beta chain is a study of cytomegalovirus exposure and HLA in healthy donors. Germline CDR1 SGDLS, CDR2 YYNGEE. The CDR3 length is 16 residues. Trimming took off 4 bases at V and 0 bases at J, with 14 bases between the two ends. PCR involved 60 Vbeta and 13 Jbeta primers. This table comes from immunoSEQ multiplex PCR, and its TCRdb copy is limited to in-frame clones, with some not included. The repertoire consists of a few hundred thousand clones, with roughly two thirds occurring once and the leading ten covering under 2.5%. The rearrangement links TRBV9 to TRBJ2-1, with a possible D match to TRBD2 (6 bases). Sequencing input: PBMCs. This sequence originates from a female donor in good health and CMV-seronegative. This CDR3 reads CASSYRQTSSYNEQFF. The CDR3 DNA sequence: TGTGCCAGCAGCTACAGACAGACTAGCTCCTACAATGAGCAGTTCTTC.